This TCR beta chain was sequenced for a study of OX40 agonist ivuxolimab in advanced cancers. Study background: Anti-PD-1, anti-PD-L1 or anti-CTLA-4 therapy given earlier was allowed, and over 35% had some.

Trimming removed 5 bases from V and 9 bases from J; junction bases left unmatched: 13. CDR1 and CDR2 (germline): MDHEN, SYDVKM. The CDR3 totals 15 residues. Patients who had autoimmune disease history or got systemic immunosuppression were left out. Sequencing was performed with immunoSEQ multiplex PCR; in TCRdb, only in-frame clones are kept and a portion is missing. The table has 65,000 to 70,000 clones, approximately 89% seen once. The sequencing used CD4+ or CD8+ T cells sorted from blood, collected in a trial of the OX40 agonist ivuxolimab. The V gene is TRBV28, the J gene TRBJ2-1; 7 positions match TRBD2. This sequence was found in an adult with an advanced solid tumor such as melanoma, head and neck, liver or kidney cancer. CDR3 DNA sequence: TGTGCCAGCAGTCTCACCCTGGCGGGAGCTTTTGAGCAGTTCTTC. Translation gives CASSLTLAGAFEQFF.